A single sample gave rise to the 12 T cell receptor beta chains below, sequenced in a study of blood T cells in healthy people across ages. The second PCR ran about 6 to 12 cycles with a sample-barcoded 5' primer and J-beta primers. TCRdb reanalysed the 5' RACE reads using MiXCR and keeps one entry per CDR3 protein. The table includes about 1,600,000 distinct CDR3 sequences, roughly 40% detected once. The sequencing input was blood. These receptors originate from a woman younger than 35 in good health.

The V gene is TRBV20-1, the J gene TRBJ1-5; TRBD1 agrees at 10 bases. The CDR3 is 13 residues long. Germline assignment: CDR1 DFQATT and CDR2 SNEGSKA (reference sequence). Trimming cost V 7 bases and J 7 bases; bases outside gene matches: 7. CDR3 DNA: TGCAGTGACCGACAGGGGGCTCGACAGCCCCAGCATTTT. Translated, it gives CSDRQGARQPQHF.

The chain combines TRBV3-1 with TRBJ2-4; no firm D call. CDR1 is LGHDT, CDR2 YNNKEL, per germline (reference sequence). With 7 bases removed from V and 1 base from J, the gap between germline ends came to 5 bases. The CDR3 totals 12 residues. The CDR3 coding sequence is TGTGCCAGCATTCTGGCCAAAAACATTCAGTACTTC. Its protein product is CASILAKNIQYF.

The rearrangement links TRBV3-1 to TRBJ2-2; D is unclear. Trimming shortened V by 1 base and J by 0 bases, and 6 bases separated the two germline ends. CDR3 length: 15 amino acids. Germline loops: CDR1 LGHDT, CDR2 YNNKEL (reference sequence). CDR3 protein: CASSQVTANTGELFF. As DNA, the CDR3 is TGTGCCAGCAGCCAAGTAACAGCGAACACCGGGGAGCTGTTTTTT.

The chain's CDR3 is CAWSVPRDRGGCCRQETQYF. DNA for the CDR3: TGTGCCTGGAGTGTCCCCCGAGACAGGGGCGGATGTTGCAGACAAGAGACCCAGTACTTC. The chain recombines TRBV30 with TRBJ2-5, with TRBD1 matching over 8 bases. Germline CDR1 reads GTSNPN; CDR2 reads SVGIG (reference sequence). V gave up 0 bases and J gave up 2 bases; unmatched junction bases: 20. This CDR3 region has 20 residues.

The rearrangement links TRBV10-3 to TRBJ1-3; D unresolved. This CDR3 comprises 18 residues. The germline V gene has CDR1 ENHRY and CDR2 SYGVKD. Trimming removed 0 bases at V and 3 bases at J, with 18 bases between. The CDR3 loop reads CAISESGEEVILGNTIYF. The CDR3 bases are TGTGCCATCAGTGAGTCAGGTGAAGAAGTGATCCTTGGAAACACCATATATTTT.

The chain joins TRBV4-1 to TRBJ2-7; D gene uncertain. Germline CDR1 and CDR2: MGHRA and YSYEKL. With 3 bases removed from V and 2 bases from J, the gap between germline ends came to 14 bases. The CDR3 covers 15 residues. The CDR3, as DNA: TGCGCCAGCAGCCATCCTCCCGGCGGCGCCTACGAGCAGTACTTC. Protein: CASSHPPGGAYEQYF.

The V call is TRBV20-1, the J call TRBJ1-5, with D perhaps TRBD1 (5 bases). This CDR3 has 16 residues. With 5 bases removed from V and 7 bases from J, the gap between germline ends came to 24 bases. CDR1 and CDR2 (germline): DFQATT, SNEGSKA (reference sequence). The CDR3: CSAYHPSGHTGQPQHF. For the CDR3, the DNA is TGCAGTGCTTACCACCCATCGGGGCATACGGGACAGCCCCAGCATTTT.

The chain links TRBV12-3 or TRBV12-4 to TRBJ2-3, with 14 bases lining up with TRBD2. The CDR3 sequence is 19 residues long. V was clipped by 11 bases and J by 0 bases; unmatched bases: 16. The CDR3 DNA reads TGTGCCCGCAAAACCCCAAGACTAGCGGGAGGGGTTAGCACAGATACGCAGTATTTT. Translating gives CARKTPRLAGGVSTDTQYF.

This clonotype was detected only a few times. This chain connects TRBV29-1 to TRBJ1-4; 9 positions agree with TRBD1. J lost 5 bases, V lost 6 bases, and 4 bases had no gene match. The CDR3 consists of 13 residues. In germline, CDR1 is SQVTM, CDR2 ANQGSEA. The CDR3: CSVPGTGNEKLFF. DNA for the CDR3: TGCAGCGTCCCTGGGACAGGGAATGAAAAACTGTTTTTT. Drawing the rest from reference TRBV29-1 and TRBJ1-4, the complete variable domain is SAVISQKPSRDICQRGTSLTIQCQVDSQVTMMFWYRQQPGQSLTLIATANQGSEATYESGFVIDKFPISRPNLTFSTLTVSNMSPEDSSIYLCSVPGTGNEKLFFGSGTQLSVL.

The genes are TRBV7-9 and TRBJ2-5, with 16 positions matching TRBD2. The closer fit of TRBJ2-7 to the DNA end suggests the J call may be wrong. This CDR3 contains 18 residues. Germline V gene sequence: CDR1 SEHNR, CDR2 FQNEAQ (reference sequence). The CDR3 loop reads CASSSGTSGGENFDEQYF. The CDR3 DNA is TGTGCCAGCAGCTCCGGGACTAGCGGGGGGGAAAATTTCGACGAGCAGTACTTC.

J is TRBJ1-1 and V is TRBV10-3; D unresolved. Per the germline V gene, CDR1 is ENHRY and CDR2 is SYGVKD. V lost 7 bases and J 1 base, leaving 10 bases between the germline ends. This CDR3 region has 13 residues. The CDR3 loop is CAIMERENTEAFF. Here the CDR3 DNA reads TGTGCCATCATGGAGCGCGAGAACACTGAAGCTTTCTTT.

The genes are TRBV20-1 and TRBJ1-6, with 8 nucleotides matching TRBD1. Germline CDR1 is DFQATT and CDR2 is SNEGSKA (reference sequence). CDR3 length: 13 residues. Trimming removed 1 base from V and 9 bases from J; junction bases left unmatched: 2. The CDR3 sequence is CSARVTGGSPLHF. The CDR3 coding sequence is TGCAGTGCTAGAGTCACAGGGGGTTCACCCCTCCACTTT.